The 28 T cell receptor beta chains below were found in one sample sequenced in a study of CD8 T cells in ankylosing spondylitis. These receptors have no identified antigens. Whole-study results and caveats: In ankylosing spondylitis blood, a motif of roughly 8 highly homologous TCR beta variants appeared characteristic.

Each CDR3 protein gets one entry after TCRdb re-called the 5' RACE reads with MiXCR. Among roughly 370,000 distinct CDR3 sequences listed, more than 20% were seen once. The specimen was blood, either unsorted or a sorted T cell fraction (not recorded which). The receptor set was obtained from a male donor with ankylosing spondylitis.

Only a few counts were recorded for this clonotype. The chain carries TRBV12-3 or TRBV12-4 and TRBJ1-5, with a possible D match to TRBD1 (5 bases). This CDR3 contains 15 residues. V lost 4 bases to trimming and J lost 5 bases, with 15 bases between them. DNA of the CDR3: TGTGCCAGCAGTTGGGGGGTGGGAGGTTATCAGCCCCAGCATTTT. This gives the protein CASSWGVGGYQPQHF.

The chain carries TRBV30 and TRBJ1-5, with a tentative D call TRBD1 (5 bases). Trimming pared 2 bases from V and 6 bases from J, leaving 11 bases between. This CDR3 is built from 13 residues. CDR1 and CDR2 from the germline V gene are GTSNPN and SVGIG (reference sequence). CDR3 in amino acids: CAWSSQGFQPQHF. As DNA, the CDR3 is TGTGCCTGGAGTAGCCAGGGATTTCAGCCCCAGCATTTT.

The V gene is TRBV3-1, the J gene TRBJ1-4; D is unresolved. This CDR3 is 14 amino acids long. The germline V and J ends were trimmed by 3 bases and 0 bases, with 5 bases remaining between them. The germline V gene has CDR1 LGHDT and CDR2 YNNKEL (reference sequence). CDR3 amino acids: CASSHEATNEKLFF. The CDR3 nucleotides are TGTGCCAGCAGCCACGAAGCAACTAATGAAAAACTGTTTTTT.

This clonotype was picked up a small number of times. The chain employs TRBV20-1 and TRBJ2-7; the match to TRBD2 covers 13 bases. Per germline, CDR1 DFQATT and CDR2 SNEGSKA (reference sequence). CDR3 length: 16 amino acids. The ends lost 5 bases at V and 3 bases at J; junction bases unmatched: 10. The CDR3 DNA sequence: TGCAGTGCTGTGGGACTAGCGGGACCCTTAAGCTACGAGCAGTACTTC. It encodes CSAVGLAGPLSYEQYF.

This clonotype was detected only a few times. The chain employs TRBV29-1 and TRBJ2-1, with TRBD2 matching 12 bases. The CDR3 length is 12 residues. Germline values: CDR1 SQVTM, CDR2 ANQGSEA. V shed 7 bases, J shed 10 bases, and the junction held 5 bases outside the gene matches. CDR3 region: CSATSGSLEQFF. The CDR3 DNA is TGCAGCGCGACTAGCGGGAGCCTAGAGCAGTTCTTC.

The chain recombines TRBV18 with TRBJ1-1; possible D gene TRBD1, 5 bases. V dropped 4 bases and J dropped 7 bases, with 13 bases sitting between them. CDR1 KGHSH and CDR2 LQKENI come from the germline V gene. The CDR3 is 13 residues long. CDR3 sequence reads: CASSLDSGVEAFF. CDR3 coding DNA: TGTGCCAGCTCACTTGACAGCGGGGTTGAAGCTTTCTTT. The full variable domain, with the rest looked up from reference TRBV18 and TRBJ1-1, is NAGVMQNPRHLVRRRGQEARLRCSPMKGHSHVYWYRQLPEEGLKFMVYLQKENIIDESGMPKERFSAEFPKEGPSILRIQQVVRGDSAAYFCASSLDSGVEAFFGQGTRLTVV.

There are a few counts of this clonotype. The CDR3: CASSQELPGLASNEQFF. The CDR3 DNA is TGCGCCAGCAGCCAAGAGCTACCGGGACTAGCGAGCAATGAGCAGTTCTTC. The J gene is TRBJ2-1, the V gene TRBV4-3; 10 bases align to TRBD2. CDR3 length equals 17 residues. Trimming removed 0 bases from V and 6 bases from J; junction bases left unmatched: 8. Germline values: CDR1 LGHNA, CDR2 YSLEER.

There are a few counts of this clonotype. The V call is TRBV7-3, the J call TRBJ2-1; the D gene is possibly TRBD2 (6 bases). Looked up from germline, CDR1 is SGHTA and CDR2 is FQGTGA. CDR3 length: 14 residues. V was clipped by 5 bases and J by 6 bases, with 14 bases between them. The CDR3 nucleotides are TGTGCCAGCAGCGGCAGGGACTTCTCCAATGAGCAGTTCTTC. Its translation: CASSGRDFSNEQFF.

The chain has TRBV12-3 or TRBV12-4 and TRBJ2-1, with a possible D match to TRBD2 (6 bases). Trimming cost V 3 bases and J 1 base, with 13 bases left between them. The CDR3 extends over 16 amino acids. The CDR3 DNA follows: TGTGCCAGCAGTTTGATGGCTAGCGTGTCCTACAATGAGCAGTTCTTC. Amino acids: CASSLMASVSYNEQFF.

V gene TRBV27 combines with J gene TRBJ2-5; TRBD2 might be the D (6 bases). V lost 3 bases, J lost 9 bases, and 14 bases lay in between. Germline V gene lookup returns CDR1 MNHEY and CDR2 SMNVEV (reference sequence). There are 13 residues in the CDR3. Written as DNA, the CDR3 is TGTGCCAGCAGTTTCGACCCCCGGGGGTCCCAGTACTTC. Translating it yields CASSFDPRGSQYF.

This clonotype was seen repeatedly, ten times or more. CDR3 residues: CSVGSWYGYTF. The CDR3 nucleotides are TGCAGCGTTGGAAGTTGGTACGGCTACACCTTC. The chain couples TRBV29-1 to TRBJ1-2; D is undetermined. Germline V lookup: CDR1 SQVTM, CDR2 ANQGSEA. The CDR3 has 11 amino acids. V shed 4 bases and J shed 8 bases, with 11 bases lying between them.

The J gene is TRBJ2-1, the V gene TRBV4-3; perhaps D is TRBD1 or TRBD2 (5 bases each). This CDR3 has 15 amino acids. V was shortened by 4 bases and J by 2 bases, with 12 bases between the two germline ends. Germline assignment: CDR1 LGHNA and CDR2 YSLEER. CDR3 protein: CASSLGTDPYNEQFF. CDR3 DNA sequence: TGCGCCAGCAGCCTTGGGACGGATCCCTACAATGAGCAGTTCTTC.

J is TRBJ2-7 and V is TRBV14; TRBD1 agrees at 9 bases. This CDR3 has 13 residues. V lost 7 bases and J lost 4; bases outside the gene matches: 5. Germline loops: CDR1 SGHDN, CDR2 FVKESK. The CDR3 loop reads CASTGTGMYEQYF. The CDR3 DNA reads TGTGCCAGCACCGGGACAGGGATGTACGAGCAGTACTTC.

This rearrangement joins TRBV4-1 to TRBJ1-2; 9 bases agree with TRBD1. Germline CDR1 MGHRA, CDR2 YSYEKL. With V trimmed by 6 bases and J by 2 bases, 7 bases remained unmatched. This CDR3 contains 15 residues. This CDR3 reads CASRSPGQGNYGYTF. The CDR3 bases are TGCGCCAGCAGATCCCCCGGACAGGGGAACTATGGCTACACCTTC.

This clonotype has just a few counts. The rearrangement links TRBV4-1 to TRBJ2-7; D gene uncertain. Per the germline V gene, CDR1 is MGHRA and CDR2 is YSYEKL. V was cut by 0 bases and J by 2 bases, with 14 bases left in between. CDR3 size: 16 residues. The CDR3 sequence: CASSQEISVKAYEQYF. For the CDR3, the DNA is TGCGCCAGCAGCCAAGAAATCTCCGTGAAGGCCTACGAGCAGTACTTC.

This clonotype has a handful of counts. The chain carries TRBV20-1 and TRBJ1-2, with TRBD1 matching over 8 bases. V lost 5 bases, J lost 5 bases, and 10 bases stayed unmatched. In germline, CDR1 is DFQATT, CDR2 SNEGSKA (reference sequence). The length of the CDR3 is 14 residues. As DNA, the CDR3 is TGCAGTGCTGGACAGGGTTCGGCAATTTATGGCTACACCTTC. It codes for CSAGQGSAIYGYTF.

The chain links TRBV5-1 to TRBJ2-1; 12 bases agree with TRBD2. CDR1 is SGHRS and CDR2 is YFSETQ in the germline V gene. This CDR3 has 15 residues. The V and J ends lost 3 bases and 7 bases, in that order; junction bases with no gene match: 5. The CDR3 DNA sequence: TGCGCCAGCAGCTCCCTAGCGGGAGGGGGTAATGAGCAGTTCTTC. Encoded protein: CASSSLAGGGNEQFF.

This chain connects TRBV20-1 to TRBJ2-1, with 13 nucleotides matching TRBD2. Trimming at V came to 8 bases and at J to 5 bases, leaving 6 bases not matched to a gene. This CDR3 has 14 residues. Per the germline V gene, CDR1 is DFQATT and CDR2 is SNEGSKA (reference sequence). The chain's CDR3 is CSPLGLAGDNEQFF. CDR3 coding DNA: TGCAGTCCCCTAGGACTAGCGGGAGACAATGAGCAGTTCTTC.

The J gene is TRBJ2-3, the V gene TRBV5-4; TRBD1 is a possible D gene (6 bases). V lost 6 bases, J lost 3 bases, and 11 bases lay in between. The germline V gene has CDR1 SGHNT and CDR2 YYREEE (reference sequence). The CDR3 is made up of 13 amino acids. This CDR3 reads CASKGRGTDTQYF. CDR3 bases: TGTGCCAGCAAGGGCAGGGGTACAGATACGCAGTATTTT. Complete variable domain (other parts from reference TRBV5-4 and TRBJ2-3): ETGVTQSPTHLIKTRGQQVTLRCSSQSGHNTVSWYQQALGQGPQFIFQYYREEENGRGNFPPRFSGLQFPNYSSELNVNALELDDSALYLCASKGRGTDTQYFGPGTRLTVL.

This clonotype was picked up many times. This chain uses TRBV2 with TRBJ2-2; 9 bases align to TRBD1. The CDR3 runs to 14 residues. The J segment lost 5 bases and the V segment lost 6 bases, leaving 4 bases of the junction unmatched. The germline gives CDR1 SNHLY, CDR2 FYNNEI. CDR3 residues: CASSFDRGTGELFF. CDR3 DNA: TGTGCCAGCAGCTTTGACAGGGGGACCGGGGAGCTGTTTTTT. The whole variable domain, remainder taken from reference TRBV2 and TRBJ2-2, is EPEVTQTPSHQVTQMGQEVILRCVPISNHLYFYWYRQILGQKVEFLVSFYNNEISEKSEIFDDQFSVERPDGSNFTLKIRSTKLEDSAMYFCASSFDRGTGELFFGEGSRLTVL.

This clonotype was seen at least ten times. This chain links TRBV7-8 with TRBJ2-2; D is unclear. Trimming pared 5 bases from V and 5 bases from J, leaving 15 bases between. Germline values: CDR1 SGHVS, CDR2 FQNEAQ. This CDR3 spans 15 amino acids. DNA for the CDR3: TGTGCCAGCAGCAGCCACTGGCGCCTTACCGGGGAGCTGTTTTTT. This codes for CASSSHWRLTGELFF.

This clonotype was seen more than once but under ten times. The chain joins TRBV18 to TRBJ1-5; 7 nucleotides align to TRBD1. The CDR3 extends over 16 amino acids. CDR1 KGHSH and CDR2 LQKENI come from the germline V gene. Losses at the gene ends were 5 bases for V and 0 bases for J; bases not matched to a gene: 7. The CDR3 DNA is TGTGCCAGCTCAATAGACAGGGCAAATAGCAATCAGCCCCAGCATTTT. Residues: CASSIDRANSNQPQHF.

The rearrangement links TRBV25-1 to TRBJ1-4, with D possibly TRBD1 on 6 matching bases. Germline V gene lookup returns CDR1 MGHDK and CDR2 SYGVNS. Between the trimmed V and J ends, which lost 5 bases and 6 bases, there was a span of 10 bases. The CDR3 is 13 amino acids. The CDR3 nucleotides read TGTGCCAGCAGTCGGGGGGCCGATGAAAAACTGTTTTTT. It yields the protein CASSRGADEKLFF.

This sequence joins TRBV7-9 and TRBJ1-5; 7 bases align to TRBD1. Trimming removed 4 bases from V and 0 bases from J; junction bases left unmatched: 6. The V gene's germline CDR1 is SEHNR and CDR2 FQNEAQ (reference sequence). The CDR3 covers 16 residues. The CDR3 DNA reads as TGTGCCAGCAGCTCCGCAGGGGGGATTAGCAATCAGCCCCAGCATTTT. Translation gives CASSSAGGISNQPQHF.

Here the CDR3 reads CASSSDTWNTGELFF. Written as DNA, the CDR3 is TGCGCCAGCAGCTCGGACACCTGGAACACCGGGGAGCTGTTTTTT. The chain uses TRBV5-1 and TRBJ2-2, with D perhaps TRBD1 (5 bases). The ends were cut back, 3 bases at V and 1 base at J, with 10 bases in the middle. The CDR3 totals 15 residues. Per germline, CDR1 SGHRS and CDR2 YFSETQ.

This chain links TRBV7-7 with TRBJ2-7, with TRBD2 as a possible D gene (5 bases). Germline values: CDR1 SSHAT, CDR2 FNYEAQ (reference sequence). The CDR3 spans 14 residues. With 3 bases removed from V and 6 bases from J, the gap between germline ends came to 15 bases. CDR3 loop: CASSLGAASTEQYF. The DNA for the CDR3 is TGTGCCAGCAGCTTGGGAGCGGCTTCGACCGAGCAGTACTTC.

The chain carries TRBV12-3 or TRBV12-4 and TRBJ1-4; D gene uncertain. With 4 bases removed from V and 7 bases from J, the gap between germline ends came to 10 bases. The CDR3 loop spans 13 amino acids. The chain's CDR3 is CASSSQSLEKLFF. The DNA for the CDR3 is TGTGCCAGCAGTTCTCAAAGTCTTGAAAAACTGTTTTTT.

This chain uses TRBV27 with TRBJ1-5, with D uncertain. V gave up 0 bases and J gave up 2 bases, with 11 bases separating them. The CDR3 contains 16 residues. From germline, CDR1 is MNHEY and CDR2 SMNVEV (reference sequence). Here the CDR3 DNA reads TGTGCCAGCAGTTTATCGTATCCTTCGGGCAATCAGCCCCAGCATTTT. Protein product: CASSLSYPSGNQPQHF.